This section outlines one T cell receptor (beta chain) sequence together with its context. Its specificity is not known. This sample also contains other DNA sequences that code for the same CDR3. The record originates from a study of shared clonotypes between healthy human individuals. As for the study in general: A couple of female and a few male donors aged 18 to 49 were enrolled.

Findings and limits, study-wide: Compared with clonotypes that all four donors shared, non-shared clonotypes had lower generation probabilities.

Only in-frame clones appear in the TCRdb table, and some are missing; sequencing was by immunoSEQ multiplex PCR. The table records more than 2 million clones, 93% of them present only once. V was cut by 0 bases and J by 5 bases, with 8 bases left in between. Germline lookup yields CDR1 SGHDT and CDR2 YYEEEE. This CDR3 has 13 residues. Naive-designated CD8 cells lacked CD45RO, were positively enriched for CCR7, and omitted terminally differentiated effector memory CD45RA+ cells. This sequence joins TRBV5-6 and TRBJ2-5; D uncertain. This TCR derives from a man between 18 and 35 years old in good health. Some clones in this sample may be carry-over from other donors' samples. The sequencing input was naive CD8+ T cells from PBMCs. The CDR3 region has the DNA TGTGCCAGCAGCTTGGGGTCTGGGGAGACCCAGTACTTC. It specifies CASSLGSGETQYF.